The next 22 T cell receptor beta chains were all read from a single sample in a study of blood T cell repertoires in COVID-19. The protocol was immunoSEQ multiplex PCR, while the TCRdb copy is restricted to in-frame clones and leaves out a portion. Among about 270,000 clones listed, about 88% were seen once. Sequenced sample: PBMCs or T cells enriched from blood (not recorded which). All receptors derive from a woman in her forties or fifties who had recovered from COVID-19.

The chain recombines TRBV7-8 with TRBJ2-1; 7 bases fit TRBD2. Germline CDR1 and CDR2: SGHVS and FQNEAQ. With 1 base clipped from V and 1 base from J, the junction kept 4 bases outside the gene matches. The CDR3 extends over 16 amino acids. CDR3 sequence: CASSLGRTRSYNEQFF. CDR3 nucleotides: TGTGCCAGCAGCTTAGGTAGGACTAGGTCCTACAATGAGCAGTTCTTC. Variable domain in full (rest from reference TRBV7-8 and TRBJ2-1): GAGVSQSPRYKVAKRGQDVALRCDPISGHVSLFWYQQALGQGPEFLTYFQNEAQLDKSGLPSDRFFAERPEGSVSTLKIQRTQQEDSAVYLCASSLGRTRSYNEQFFGPGTRLTVL.

The chain recombines TRBV2 with TRBJ1-1, with a weak D call TRBD1 (5 bases). Trimming pared 8 bases from V and 0 bases from J, leaving 10 bases between. This CDR3 region has 13 residues. The germline V gene has CDR1 SNHLY and CDR2 FYNNEI. CDR3 sequence: CASETGMNTEAFF. The CDR3 DNA sequence: TGTGCCAGCGAAACAGGCATGAACACTGAAGCTTTCTTT. Looking up the rest from reference TRBV2 and TRBJ1-1 gives the full variable domain: EPEVTQTPSHQVTQMGQEVILRCVPISNHLYFYWYRQILGQKVEFLVSFYNNEISEKSEIFDDQFSVERPDGSNFTLKIRSTKLEDSAMYFCASETGMNTEAFFGQGTRLTVV.

This chain joins TRBV6-2 or TRBV6-3 and TRBJ2-5; TRBD1 agrees at 9 bases. This CDR3 comprises 15 residues. With 5 bases clipped from V and 5 bases from J, the junction kept 9 bases outside the gene matches. Germline V lookup: CDR1 MNHEY, CDR2 SVGEGT. CDR3 nucleotide sequence: TGTGCCAGCAGTGACGGACAGGGGTGGTGGGAGACCCAGTACTTC. Translating it yields CASSDGQGWWETQYF.

The CDR3 loop is CAWDKGVEVGNTIYF. The CDR3, as DNA: TGTGCCTGGGACAAGGGGGTAGAAGTCGGAAACACCATATATTTT. The V call is TRBV30, the J call TRBJ1-3, with D perhaps matching TRBD1 (6 bases). V gave up 5 bases and J gave up 4 bases, with 18 bases separating them. The CDR3 consists of 15 residues. Per the germline V gene, CDR1 is GTSNPN and CDR2 is SVGIG (reference sequence). Looking up the rest from reference TRBV30 and TRBJ1-3 gives the full variable domain: SQTIHQWPATLVQPVGSPLSLECTVEGTSNPNLYWYRQAAGRGLQLLFYSVGIGQISSEVPQNLSASRPQDRQFILSSKKLLLSDSGFYLCAWDKGVEVGNTIYFGEGSWLTVV.

The chain uses TRBV27 and TRBJ2-2; TRBD2 matches 8 bases. Germline V lookup: CDR1 MNHEY, CDR2 SMNVEV (reference sequence). CDR3 length: 13 residues. After removal of 6 bases from V and 6 bases from J, the junction contained 3 bases not matched to a gene. This chain's CDR3 is CASRLTSAGELFF. CDR3 nucleotide sequence: TGTGCCAGCAGGTTGACTAGCGCCGGGGAGCTGTTTTTT.

This sequence joins TRBV5-6 and TRBJ2-5, with D possibly being TRBD2 (5 bases). V gave up 0 bases and J gave up 3 bases, with 9 bases separating them. The CDR3 covers 14 residues. Germline CDR1 reads SGHDT; CDR2 reads YYEEEE. Written as DNA, the CDR3 is TGTGCCAGCAGCTTGGGCCCCGGGGAAGAGACCCAGTACTTC. Translating gives CASSLGPGEETQYF.

This chain connects TRBV29-1 to TRBJ1-4; D possibly corresponds to TRBD1 (5 bases). The CDR3 runs 13 residues. In germline, CDR1 is SQVTM, CDR2 ANQGSEA. Trimming took off 4 bases at V and 3 bases at J, with 9 bases between the two ends. CDR3 DNA sequence: TGCAGCGTTGGTCGGGGGTCTAATGAAAAACTGTTTTTT. Translating it yields CSVGRGSNEKLFF.

The V call is TRBV6-5, the J call TRBJ1-5, with no clear D. The V gene's germline CDR1 is MNHEY and CDR2 SVGAGI. There are 15 residues in the CDR3. V was shortened by 0 bases and J by 0 bases, with 6 bases between the two germline ends. CDR3 amino acids: CASSYSQRSNQPQHF. CDR3 sequence (DNA): TGTGCCAGCAGTTACTCGCAGCGTAGCAATCAGCCCCAGCATTTT.

This chain uses TRBV11-2 with TRBJ1-3; 7 bases line up with TRBD1. The CDR3 spans 15 residues. J gave up 0 bases and V 5 bases, and 4 bases lay outside the gene matches. Germline V gene lookup returns CDR1 SGHAT and CDR2 FQNNGV. CDR3 protein: CASSRGQSSGNTIYF. The DNA of the CDR3 is TGTGCCAGCAGCCGGGGACAGAGCTCTGGAAACACCATATATTTT.

This clone showed up just once. The CDR3 sequence is CASSSFGGKNTEAFF. CDR3 coding DNA: TGTGCCAGCAGTTCGTTCGGGGGAAAGAACACTGAAGCTTTCTTT. The chain is built from TRBV5-5 and TRBJ1-1; D is perhaps TRBD1 (5 bases). The germline V and J ends were trimmed by 5 bases and 1 base, with 15 bases remaining between them. The germline CDR1 and CDR2 sequences are SGHKS and YYEKEE (reference sequence). The length of the CDR3 is 15 residues.

The chain uses TRBV4-1 and TRBJ2-7, with D possibly being TRBD1 (6 bases). V shed 0 bases and J shed 2 bases, with 11 bases lying between them. The CDR3 is 15 residues long. Germline V gene sequence: CDR1 MGHRA, CDR2 YSYEKL. Written as DNA, the CDR3 is TGCGCCAGCAGCCAAGACGGGACACCTACCTACGAGCAGTACTTC. This translates into CASSQDGTPTYEQYF.

V is TRBV5-5 and J is TRBJ1-2, with D possibly being TRBD1 (6 bases). The CDR3 is made up of 14 amino acids. Trimming cost V 4 bases and J 1 base, with 11 bases left between them. Germline CDR1 SGHKS, CDR2 YYEKEE (reference sequence). DNA of the CDR3: TGTGCCAGCAGCCCTGGACAGATTAACTATGGCTACACCTTC. Protein: CASSPGQINYGYTF.

This sequence joins TRBV19 and TRBJ1-1; TRBD1 agrees at 7 bases. Unmatched junction bases numbered 6, after V lost 3 bases and J lost 5 bases. The CDR3 is 14 residues long. CDR1 is LNHDA and CDR2 is SQIVND in the germline V gene (reference sequence). CDR3 coding DNA: TGTGCCAGTAGTATCGGACAGGTAACAACTGAAGCTTTCTTT. This translates into CASSIGQVTTEAFF. The complete variable domain, with remaining parts taken from reference TRBV19 and TRBJ1-1, reads DGGITQSPKYLFRKEGQNVTLSCEQNLNHDAMYWYRQDPGQGLRLIYYSQIVNDFQKGDIAEGYSVSREKKESFPLTVTSAQKNPTAFYLCASSIGQVTTEAFFGQGTRLTVV.

The chain combines TRBV27 with TRBJ1-3; possibly TRBD1 for D (6 bases). The CDR3 runs 13 residues. Trimming took 4 bases from V and 4 from J, leaving 8 bases between them. Germline-derived CDR1 and CDR2 are MNHEY and SMNVEV (reference sequence). The CDR3 sequence is CASSSGQGNTIYF. CDR3 coding DNA: TGTGCCAGCAGTTCCGGACAGGGAAACACCATATATTTT.

A remark on this clone: The sample has other DNA sequences that encode this CDR3 too. The chain employs TRBV20-1 and TRBJ1-5; no definite D call. Germline CDR1 is DFQATT and CDR2 is SNEGSKA (reference sequence). Trimming took off 3 bases at V and 4 bases at J, with 10 bases between the two ends. This CDR3 contains 13 residues. CDR3 region: CSASTGRNQPQHF. For the CDR3, the DNA is TGCAGTGCTAGTACGGGAAGGAATCAGCCCCAGCATTTT.

V and J are TRBV7-2 and TRBJ2-3, with 7 positions matching TRBD1. With V trimmed by 1 base and J by 14 bases, 3 bases remained unmatched. Germline values: CDR1 SGHTA, CDR2 FQGNSA. The CDR3 extends over 11 amino acids. In nucleotides, the CDR3 is TGTGCCAGCAGCTTAGAGGACAGGCTGTATTTT. This gives the protein CASSLEDRLYF.

This chain connects TRBV11-1 to TRBJ2-7, with 9 bases that match TRBD2. CDR1 and CDR2 from the germline V gene are SGHAT and FQDESV (reference sequence). V lost 3 bases, J lost 4 bases, and 1 base stayed unmatched. This CDR3 is built from 13 residues. The CDR3 loop reads CASSFSGGYEQYF. The CDR3 DNA follows: TGTGCCAGCAGCTTCAGCGGGGGGTACGAGCAGTACTTC.

The gene calls are TRBV28 and TRBJ2-7; possible D gene TRBD2, 5 bases. Germline CDR1 is MDHEN and CDR2 is SYDVKM. The CDR3 contains 13 residues. V gave up 2 bases and J gave up 9 bases, with 14 bases separating them. The CDR3 sequence: CASSLGRSARQYF. The CDR3 bases are TGTGCCAGCAGTTTAGGGAGATCAGCCAGGCAGTACTTC.

This sequence joins TRBV5-4 and TRBJ2-5; 10 bases match TRBD2. CDR3 length equals 15 residues. Germline V gene data show CDR1 as SGHNT and CDR2 as YYREEE (reference sequence). V lost 4 bases, J lost 1 base, and 4 bases stayed unmatched. For the CDR3, the DNA is TGTGCCAGCAGCGCTAGCGGGAGCCCCCAAGAGACCCAGTACTTC. Its protein product is CASSASGSPQETQYF.

This chain uses TRBV7-2 with TRBJ2-7, with D possibly being TRBD1 (6 bases). CDR1 and CDR2 (germline): SGHTA, FQGNSA. This CDR3 is 14 amino acids long. Trimming removed 5 bases from V and 0 bases from J, with 11 bases in between. CDR3 DNA: TGTGCCAGCAGCGACAGGCCTAGCTCCTACGAGCAGTACTTC. This gives the protein CASSDRPSSYEQYF.

The V gene is TRBV4-1, the J gene TRBJ2-1; TRBD2 might be the D (5 bases). The CDR3 is made up of 16 amino acids. CDR1 and CDR2 (germline): MGHRA, YSYEKL. V was pared by 0 bases and J by 0 bases, with 9 bases between. CDR3 nucleotide sequence: TGCGCCAGCAGCCAAGAGGGGAGCAACTCCTACAATGAGCAGTTCTTC. Translation gives CASSQEGSNSYNEQFF.

V usage is TRBV2 and J usage is TRBJ2-2; possibly TRBD1 for D (6 bases). CDR3 size: 13 residues. CDR1 and CDR2 (germline): SNHLY, FYNNEI. Trimming shortened V by 4 bases and J by 6 bases, and 9 bases separated the two germline ends. The DNA of the CDR3 is TGTGCCAGCAGTGGAGGGGGAGCCGGGGAGCTGTTTTTT. It codes for CASSGGGAGELFF.